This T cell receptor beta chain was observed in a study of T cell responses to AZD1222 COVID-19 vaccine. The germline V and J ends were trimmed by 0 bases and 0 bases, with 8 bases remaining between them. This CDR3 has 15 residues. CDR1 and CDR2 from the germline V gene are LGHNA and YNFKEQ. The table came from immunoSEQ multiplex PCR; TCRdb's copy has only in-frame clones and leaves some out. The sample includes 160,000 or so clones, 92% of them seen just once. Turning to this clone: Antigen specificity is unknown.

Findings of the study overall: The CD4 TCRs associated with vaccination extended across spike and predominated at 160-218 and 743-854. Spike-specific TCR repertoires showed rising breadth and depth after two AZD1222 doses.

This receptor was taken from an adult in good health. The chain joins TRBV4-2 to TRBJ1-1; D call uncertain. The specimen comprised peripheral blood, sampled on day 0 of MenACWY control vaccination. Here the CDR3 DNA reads TGTGCCAGCAGCCAAGATTGGAGGGTGAACACTGAAGCTTTCTTT. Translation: CASSQDWRVNTEAFF.